This TCR beta chain is drawn from a study of T cell responses to AZD1222 COVID-19 vaccine. Study findings and constraints: Rises in breadth and depth of Spike-specific TCRs came after two AZD1222 doses. Vaccine-associated CD4 TCRs spanned spike, dominant at 160-218 and 743-854. Clonal diversity was possibly underestimated, and the donors were mostly white British, with more females. The peak T cell response came first, and repertoires were sampled only after it.

Concerning this clone itself: Its antigen is unidentified.

Germline V gene lookup returns CDR1 MNHEY and CDR2 SVGAGI. The ends were cut back, 5 bases at V and 2 bases at J, with 13 bases in the middle. The CDR3 sequence is 15 residues long. Using immunoSEQ multiplex PCR, the repertoire was profiled, and TCRdb retains in-frame clones only, with some absent. The sample has approximately 150,000 clones, around 89% seen once. The clonotype originates from an adult in good health. Specimen: peripheral blood, collected on day 0 of AZD1222 vaccination. The V and J genes are TRBV6-5 and TRBJ1-5; D uncertain. The CDR3 DNA reads as TGTGCCAGCAGTCCTACTACAGTACGCAATCAGCCCCAGCATTTT. Its protein product is CASSPTTVRNQPQHF.